The 9 T cell receptor beta chains given below trace back to one sample, sequenced in a study of T-cell reconstitution after alpha-beta-depleted transplantation in children. The TCRbeta library was prepared with unique molecular identifiers. TCRdb reanalysed the PCR reads using MiXCR and keeps one entry per CDR3 protein. This table holds about 610,000 distinct CDR3 sequences, about 10% found once. The sample was PBMCs from the stem cell graft donor, taken from the stem cell graft. The source of these receptors is a human donor who donated a stem cell graft to a child with acute myeloid leukemia.

This clonotype was observed a few times. The chain links TRBV6-2 or TRBV6-3 to TRBJ2-7; TRBD2 aligns across 10 bases. CDR1 is MNHEY, CDR2 SVGEGT, per germline. V was pared by 2 bases and J by 5 bases, with 6 bases of the junction left unmatched. The CDR3 contains 15 residues. The CDR3 DNA sequence: TGTGCCAGCAGTTACCTAGCGGGAGACAAGAACGAGCAGTACTTC. This encodes CASSYLAGDKNEQYF.

This clonotype was seen just once. This chain links TRBV19 with TRBJ2-3; D is ambiguous. Trimming shortened V by 3 bases and J by 2 bases, and 9 bases separated the two germline ends. The V gene's germline CDR1 is LNHDA and CDR2 SQIVND (reference sequence). The CDR3 has 14 residues. The CDR3 reads CASSMGRLTDTQYF. CDR3 in DNA: TGTGCCAGTAGTATGGGCAGGCTCACAGATACGCAGTATTTT.

This clonotype came up many times. This rearrangement joins TRBV6-5 to TRBJ1-2, with D possibly being TRBD1 (5 bases). The germline CDR1 and CDR2 sequences are MNHEY and SVGAGI. The CDR3 sequence is 14 residues long. The V and J ends lost 2 bases and 4 bases respectively, with 11 bases between them. CDR3 loop: CASSYPEGLYGYTF. For the CDR3, the DNA is TGTGCCAGCAGTTACCCCGAGGGACTCTATGGCTACACCTTC.

The V and J genes are TRBV18 and TRBJ2-1, with D possibly matching TRBD1 (6 bases). The germline V and J ends were trimmed by 5 bases and 4 bases, with 15 bases remaining between them. Germline V gives CDR1 KGHSH, CDR2 LQKENI. This CDR3 region has 15 residues. The CDR3, as DNA: TGTGCCAGCTCAAGGGGGACCAACTCATACAATGAGCAGTTCTTC. It yields the protein CASSRGTNSYNEQFF.

This clonotype has a handful of counts. CDR3 nucleotide sequence: TGTGCCAGCAACAAGGGGGGGGGGCGCGTGTCCTACGAGCAGTACTTC. Translated: CASNKGGGRVSYEQYF. The chain carries TRBV28 and TRBJ2-7; maybe TRBD2 (7 bases). Germline-derived CDR1 and CDR2 are MDHEN and SYDVKM. Deletions cut 7 bases from V and 1 base from J, with 20 bases between. This CDR3 contains 16 residues.

This clonotype showed up just a few times. This chain uses TRBV12-3 or TRBV12-4 with TRBJ1-2, with 8 positions matching TRBD1. This CDR3 is built from 12 residues. V dropped 9 bases and J dropped 10; count of bases not matched to a gene: 10. CDR3 coding DNA: TGTGCCAGTGCCCTGGACAGGGCGTACTACACCTTC. Residues: CASALDRAYYTF.

This clonotype was observed at least ten times. The CDR3 DNA reads as TGTGCCAGCAGCCAAGATCCTGGCGGGAGTGGGGACAATGAGCAGTTCTTC. As protein: CASSQDPGGSGDNEQFF. The chain recombines TRBV4-2 with TRBJ2-1; the match to TRBD2 covers 7 bases. Germline CDR1 LGHNA, CDR2 YNFKEQ. J was trimmed by 5 bases and V by 0 bases; bases with no gene match: 10. CDR3 length: 17 residues.

At least ten counts were recorded for this clonotype. The rearrangement joins TRBV2 to TRBJ2-2; D unclear. The V and J ends lost 2 bases and 0 bases respectively, with 10 bases between them. The CDR3 sequence is 16 residues long. Germline V gene lookup returns CDR1 SNHLY and CDR2 FYNNEI. The CDR3 DNA reads TGTGCCAGCAGTGAATTTCGGCGGACGAACACCGGGGAGCTGTTTTTT. Translating it yields CASSEFRRTNTGELFF.

J is TRBJ1-4 and V is TRBV7-8, with 7 bases that match TRBD1. CDR3 length: 15 residues. Looked up from germline, CDR1 is SGHVS and CDR2 is FQNEAQ. J gave up 3 bases and V 3 bases, and 4 bases lay outside the gene matches. CDR3 residues: CASSLGQLANEKLFF. CDR3 DNA sequence: TGTGCCAGCAGCTTGGGACAGCTCGCTAATGAAAAACTGTTTTTT.